A selection of T cell receptor beta chains follows, all from one sample in a study of cytomegalovirus exposure and HLA in healthy donors. The data were produced by immunoSEQ multiplex PCR, yet TCRdb's version contains in-frame clones alone and is incomplete. Of roughly 200,000 clones listed, about 81% were seen once; the top ten hold about 1.2%. The sample taken for sequencing was PBMCs. Receptors originate from a woman aged 25-40 years in good health and CMV-seronegative. CDR3s include the opening cysteine and the closing phenylalanine or tryptophan. A D gene is named only where the DNA matches it firmly. A clone size is listed for some rows: how often the clone was seen (once, few, many), or a class if it is expanded.

j_call clone_size d_call v_call cdr3_nt cdr3_aa
TRBJ1-1 - TRBD1 TRBV18 TGTGCCAGCTCACCCTATGACAGGGGACATGAAGCTTTCTTT CASSPYDRGHEAFF
TRBJ2-1 - TRBD2 TRBV18 TGTGCCAGCCTACCTCCGGGACTAGCGGGAGGGAGGGGATACAATGAGCAGTTCTTC CASLPPGLAGGRGYNEQFF
TRBJ1-1 - - TRBV2 TGTGCCAGCACCTCTGGGGCCACGGCGTTTGCTGAAGCTTTCTTT CASTSGATAFAEAFF
TRBJ1-5 - TRBD1 TRBV5-5 TGTGCCAGCAGCTTCGGGACAGGGTACGATAGCAATCAGCCCCAGCATTTT CASSFGTGYDSNQPQHF
TRBJ2-7 - - TRBV19 TGTGCCAGTAGTATGGGTAACAGAATCCCCGAGCAGTACTTC CASSMGNRIPEQYF
TRBJ2-7 - - TRBV5-1 TGCGCCAGCAGCTTGGTGACAGTGGAGTACTACGAGCAGTACTTC CASSLVTVEYYEQYF
TRBJ1-1 - - TRBV5-1 TGCGCCAGCAGGGCCACCGGGACAATGAACACTGAAGCTTTCTTT CASRATGTMNTEAFF
TRBJ1-2 - TRBD1 TRBV9 TGTGCCAGCAGCGCCCACTTTCAGGGGGCGGAGAACTATGGCTACACCTTC CASSAHFQGAENYGYTF
TRBJ2-7 - - TRBV5-1 TGCGCCAGCAGCTTCGACTACTTCTACGAGCAGTACTTC CASSFDYFYEQYF
TRBJ2-7 few - TRBV5-1 TGCGCCAGCAGCTGGCGGGACAGTGGGCACGAGCAGTACTTC CASSWRDSGHEQYF
TRBJ1-5 - TRBD1 TRBV6-4 TGTGCCAGCAGTGACCAAACCCCCGGACAGGCCAATCCCCTGGGCCATAGCAATCAGCCCCAGCATTTT CASSDQTPGQANPLGHSNQPQHF
TRBJ2-7 many TRBD1 TRBV5-1 TGCGCCAGCAGCTTAGGACAGGCGCAATCCGAGCAGTACTTC CASSLGQAQSEQYF
TRBJ1-1 - - TRBV30 TGTGCCTGGAGTGGACAGGATTACACTGAAGCTTTCTTT CAWSGQDYTEAFF
TRBJ2-2 few - TRBV10-1 TGCGCCAGCAGGGACACTTATACCGGGGAGCTGTTTTTT CASRDTYTGELFF
TRBJ2-1 - - TRBV7-6 TGTGCCAGCAGCTTAGCGGTCCGGGGCTCCTACAATGAGCAGTTCTTC CASSLAVRGSYNEQFF
TRBJ1-5 - - TRBV19 TGTGCCAGTAGTACCCTTACTTATAGCAATCAGCCCCAGCATTTT CASSTLTYSNQPQHF
TRBJ1-5 - TRBD1 TRBV6-5 TGTGCCAGCAGTTCGTCGGACAGGGACTATCAGCCCCAGCATTTT CASSSSDRDYQPQHF
TRBJ1-2 - - TRBV12-5 TGTGCTAGTGGGATACACAACGGGCTAGGGAGCTATGGCTACACCTTC CASGIHNGLGSYGYTF
TRBJ2-7 - TRBD1 TRBV5-4 TGTGCCAGCAGCTCACAGGGGCGCTACGAGCAGTACTTC CASSSQGRYEQYF
TRBJ2-7 - - TRBV9 TGTGCCAGCAGCGTCGGTTGGCAGGTTAACTACGAGCAGTACTTC CASSVGWQVNYEQYF
TRBJ2-7 - TRBD1 TRBV28 TGTGCCAGCAGCAGGAGAGGGGGCGCAGCCACCTACGAGCAGTACTTC CASSRRGGAATYEQYF
TRBJ1-3 - - TRBV19 TGTGCCACTAAAACCCCCGTGAACTCTGGAAACACCATATATTTT CATKTPVNSGNTIYF
TRBJ2-7 - TRBD1 TRBV5-1 TGCGCCAGCAGCTCGGACAGGGGGCATCGTGAGCAGTACTTC CASSSDRGHREQYF
TRBJ1-1 - TRBD1 TRBV6-1 TGTGCCAGCAGTGAATACAGGGGGCTGGAAGCTTTCTTT CASSEYRGLEAFF
TRBJ1-5 - - TRBV19 TGTGCCAGTAGTATCGGGCCCTACAGGATCAATCAGCCCCAGCATTTT CASSIGPYRINQPQHF
TRBJ1-5 - TRBD1 TRBV27 TGTGCCAGCAAAAGACAGGGATCAAATCAGCCCCAGCATTTT CASKRQGSNQPQHF
TRBJ1-3 - - TRBV7-8 TGTGCCAGCAGCTTAGCAGTTCGGGGGTCGAGCTCTGGAAACACCATATATTTT CASSLAVRGSSSGNTIYF
TRBJ1-2 - TRBD1 TRBV5-1 TGCGCCAGCAGCCCGAACCTTCGACAGGGGACCGCTAACTATGGCTACACCTTC CASSPNLRQGTANYGYTF
TRBJ2-3 - TRBD1 TRBV5-1 TGCGCCAGCAAAGGACCGGGACAGGTCACAGATACGCAGTATTTT CASKGPGQVTDTQYF
TRBJ1-1 - TRBD1 TRBV6-5 TGTGCCAGCAGTTACTCAGACAGGGTGAAGGGAGCTTTCTTT CASSYSDRVKGAFF
TRBJ2-7 - TRBD1 TRBV6-5 TGTGCCAGCAGAGGGCCGGGACAGGGTCTATACGAGCAGTACTTC CASRGPGQGLYEQYF
TRBJ1-3 - TRBD1 TRBV5-1 TGCGCCAGCCGGACAGGAGATGCTGGAAACACCATATATTTT CASRTGDAGNTIYF
TRBJ2-5 few TRBD1 TRBV11-3 TGTGCCAGCAGCTTAGGACAGGGTGAAGGAGAGACCCAGTACTTC CASSLGQGEGETQYF
TRBJ2-6 few - TRBV5-1 TGCGCCAGCAGCTTATTTACAGCTTCCTCTGGGGCCAACGTCCTGACTTTC CASSLFTASSGANVLTF
TRBJ2-6 - - TRBV5-6 TGTGCCAGCAGCTTGTTGCAGACTGGGGCCAACGTCCTGACTTTC CASSLLQTGANVLTF
TRBJ2-5 - - TRBV6-1 TGTGCCAGCAGTATCCGCAGCGGACAAGAGACCCAGTACTTC CASSIRSGQETQYF
TRBJ2-7 - TRBD1 TRBV5-6 TGTGCCAGCAGGTTTACCGGGACAGGGGGCTTCGAGCAGTACTTC CASRFTGTGGFEQYF
TRBJ1-1 - - TRBV28 TGTGCCAGCAGCCCCCCCGATCCGACAGGTTTAATGAACACTGAAGCTTTCTTT CASSPPDPTGLMNTEAFF
TRBJ1-2 - TRBD1 TRBV2 TGTGCCAGCAGTCCCCAGGGGGGCAGCGGATACTATGGCTACACCTTC CASSPQGGSGYYGYTF
TRBJ2-7 few TRBD2 TRBV19 TGTGCCAGTAGTATCCTAGCGGGACCGTACGAGCAGTACTTC CASSILAGPYEQYF
TRBJ1-1 - - TRBV30 TGTGCCTGGAGCCCCGAAGGAAAGGGGGCTTTCTTT CAWSPEGKGAFF
TRBJ1-3 once - TRBV5-1 TGCGCCAGCAGCTTCGGGTCCGTGGGAAACACCATATATTTT CASSFGSVGNTIYF
TRBJ2-1 - TRBD2 TRBV12-5 TGTGCTAGTGGTTCTAGCGGGGGGGCGTCTTACAATGAGCAGTTCTTC CASGSSGGASYNEQFF
TRBJ1-6 - TRBD1 TRBV5-1 TGCGCCAGCAGCTTGCTAGACAGGGGATCACCCCTCCACTTT CASSLLDRGSPLHF
TRBJ1-2 - TRBD1 TRBV6-5 TGTGCCAGCAGGACCCGACAGGGCGGAGGCTACACCTTC CASRTRQGGGYTF